The 20 T cell receptor beta chains below come from one sample, sequenced in a study of cytomegalovirus exposure and HLA in healthy donors. PCR employed 60 Vbeta and 13 Jbeta primers. Sequencing was performed with immunoSEQ multiplex PCR; in TCRdb, only in-frame clones are kept and a portion is missing. The data show roughly 120,000 clones, 73% seen once. Sequencing input: PBMCs. The receptors shown here come from a man in his 60s in good health and CMV-seropositive.

V is TRBV10-3 and J is TRBJ1-5, with D unresolved. Germline values: CDR1 ENHRY, CDR2 SYGVKD. This CDR3 contains 14 residues. Deletions cut 8 bases from V and 1 base from J, with 12 bases between. CDR3 amino acids: CAIRPSGSNQPQHF. The DNA of the CDR3 is TGTGCCATCCGGCCGTCGGGGAGCAATCAGCCCCAGCATTTT.

The rearrangement links TRBV9 to TRBJ2-7; unclear D gene. Germline CDR1 SGDLS, CDR2 YYNGEE. The CDR3 length is 14 residues. Trimming stripped 0 bases from V and 2 bases from J, with 9 bases between. This CDR3 is CASSVAGNPYEQYF. CDR3 sequence (DNA): TGTGCCAGCAGCGTAGCAGGAAATCCCTACGAGCAGTACTTC.

The chain combines TRBV7-3 with TRBJ2-5; perhaps TRBD2 as D (5 bases). Gene TRBJ2-7 matches the end of the DNA better, so the J call may be wrong. Per germline, CDR1 SGHTA and CDR2 FQGTGA. The length of the CDR3 is 14 residues. Here the CDR3 reads CASSLNSRDTEQYF. The CDR3 DNA reads as TGTGCCAGCAGCTTAAATTCGAGGGATACCGAGCAGTACTTC.

This chain uses TRBV9 with TRBJ1-1; D gene uncertain. V lost 2 bases and J 0 bases, leaving 5 bases between the germline ends. The germline V gene has CDR1 SGDLS and CDR2 YYNGEE. There are 13 residues in the CDR3. CDR3 DNA sequence: TGTGCCAGCAGCGTTTATGTGAACACTGAAGCTTTCTTT. This encodes CASSVYVNTEAFF.

The chain joins TRBV5-1 to TRBJ2-4; maybe TRBD1 (5 bases). Germline CDR1 reads SGHRS; CDR2 reads YFSETQ. Trimming removed 1 base at V and 2 bases at J, with 10 bases between. The CDR3 has 15 amino acids. The CDR3 DNA sequence: TGCGCCAGCAGCTTGTCGTCAGGGACCAAAAACATTCAGTACTTC. Translated: CASSLSSGTKNIQYF.

Regarding this clone: This specimen includes other DNA sequences encoding the same CDR3. J is TRBJ1-4 and V is TRBV28; 8 bases fit TRBD1. The CDR3 spans 13 residues. Trimming at V came to 8 bases and at J to 8 bases, leaving 7 bases not matched to a gene. Germline CDR1 MDHEN, CDR2 SYDVKM. The CDR3 DNA sequence: TGTGCCAGCGGACAGGGAGTTGACGAAAAACTGTTTTTT. This gives the protein CASGQGVDEKLFF.

This clone has a single count. This chain's CDR3 is CASSLSLAGVETQYF. The DNA for the CDR3 is TGTGCCAGCAGTCTCTCACTAGCGGGGGTTGAGACCCAGTACTTC. The V gene is TRBV25-1, the J gene TRBJ2-5; TRBD2 matches at 11 bases. V dropped 5 bases and J dropped 5; count of bases not matched to a gene: 7. Germline-derived CDR1 and CDR2 are MGHDK and SYGVNS. The CDR3 length is 15 residues.

The chain carries TRBV28 and TRBJ1-5, with D tentatively TRBD1 (5 bases). This CDR3 has 13 amino acids. V shed 4 bases and J shed 4 bases, with 8 bases lying between them. CDR1 is MDHEN, CDR2 SYDVKM, per germline. The DNA of the CDR3 is TGTGCCAGCAGTTCTTCAGGGAATCAGCCCCAGCATTTT. This encodes CASSSSGNQPQHF.

This clone was counted only a few times. The rearrangement uses TRBV7-8 and TRBJ1-6, with TRBD1 matching over 12 bases. Trimming at V came to 8 bases and at J to 7 bases, leaving 3 bases not matched to a gene. The CDR3 contains 14 residues. CDR1 and CDR2 from the germline V gene are SGHVS and FQNEAQ. The CDR3 loop reads CASGTGGDNSPLHF. In DNA, the CDR3 is TGTGCCAGCGGGACAGGGGGCGACAATTCACCCCTCCACTTT.

V usage is TRBV5-4 and J usage is TRBJ2-7, with a possible D match to TRBD1 (6 bases). V lost 0 bases, J lost 0 bases, and 7 bases lay in between. Germline CDR1 reads SGHNT; CDR2 reads YYREEE (reference sequence). The length of the CDR3 is 14 residues. DNA of the CDR3: TGTGCCAGCAGCTTGGAACAGGGCTCCTACGAGCAGTACTTC. As protein: CASSLEQGSYEQYF.

This chain links TRBV5-1 with TRBJ2-5; 11 nucleotides line up with TRBD2. Trimming cost V 0 bases and J 3 bases; bases outside gene matches: 4. The CDR3 loop spans 16 amino acids. CDR1 is SGHRS and CDR2 is YFSETQ in the germline V gene. The CDR3, as DNA: TGCGCCAGCAGCTTGGGATTAGCGGGGGGGAAAGAGACCCAGTACTTC. It yields the protein CASSLGLAGGKETQYF.

The V and J genes are TRBV10-2 and TRBJ2-1; D might be TRBD1 (8 bases). This CDR3 has 16 amino acids. Germline CDR1 reads WSHSY; CDR2 reads SAAADI. The germline V and J ends were trimmed by 7 bases and 2 bases, with 18 bases remaining between them. The CDR3 DNA sequence: TGCGCCAGCAAAACGTACAGGGGGAGGGCCTACAATGAGCAGTTCTTC. Protein: CASKTYRGRAYNEQFF.

The CDR3 region is CASSFHVTSGGYEQYF. The CDR3 bases are TGTGCCAGCAGCTTTCACGTAACTAGCGGGGGCTACGAGCAGTACTTC. The chain recombines TRBV7-2 with TRBJ2-7, with TRBD2 matching 11 bases. The CDR3 loop spans 16 amino acids. V trimming: 3 bases; J trimming: 3 bases; junction bases outside the gene matches: 7. Germline V lookup: CDR1 SGHTA, CDR2 FQGNSA.

This chain uses TRBV28 with TRBJ2-3, with 7 positions matching TRBD1. CDR3 length equals 16 residues. After removal of 5 bases from V and 3 bases from J, the junction contained 11 bases not matched to a gene. CDR1 is MDHEN, CDR2 SYDVKM, per germline. The CDR3: CASSGRDSGGTDTQYF. The CDR3 bases are TGTGCCAGCAGTGGAAGGGACAGTGGTGGGACAGATACGCAGTATTTT.

The chain couples TRBV27 to TRBJ1-4; D unresolved. CDR3 length equals 13 residues. In germline, CDR1 is MNHEY, CDR2 SMNVEV (reference sequence). With 0 bases removed from V and 14 bases from J, the gap between germline ends came to 13 bases. CDR3 amino acids: CASSLSADLGLFF. CDR3 DNA sequence: TGTGCCAGCAGTTTATCTGCAGATCTCGGGCTGTTTTTT.

This sequence joins TRBV2 and TRBJ2-1; TRBD1 aligns across 8 bases. J gave up 12 bases and V 8 bases, and 15 bases lay outside the gene matches. CDR1 and CDR2 (germline): SNHLY, FYNNEI. The CDR3 totals 14 residues. The CDR3 spells CASGQNQGAFLQFF. For the CDR3, the DNA is TGTGCCAGCGGGCAGAATCAGGGGGCTTTCTTGCAGTTCTTC.

The chain carries TRBV5-6 and TRBJ2-1; TRBD2 is a possible D gene (5 bases). CDR3 length: 16 amino acids. Trimming removed 7 bases from V and 3 bases from J, with 20 bases in between. Germline CDR1 is SGHDT and CDR2 is YYEEEE. The CDR3 sequence is CASGLTGPAVYNEQFF. CDR3 sequence (DNA): TGTGCCAGCGGATTGACGGGCCCAGCGGTCTACAATGAGCAGTTCTTC.

The V and J genes are TRBV7-9 and TRBJ2-7; TRBD1 matches 9 bases. The CDR3 runs 14 residues. V shed 5 bases, J shed 6 bases, and the junction held 8 bases outside the gene matches. The germline V gene encodes CDR1 SEHNR and CDR2 FQNEAQ (reference sequence). CDR3 DNA sequence: TGTGCCAGCAGCGTAAGGGGACAGGGCGGCGAGCAGTACTTC. It encodes CASSVRGQGGEQYF.

This chain connects TRBV2 to TRBJ1-1; D is unclear. V lost 7 bases and J 6 bases, leaving 9 bases between the germline ends. The germline V gene has CDR1 SNHLY and CDR2 FYNNEI. This CDR3 is built from 11 residues. This CDR3 reads CASMIQAEAFF. As DNA, the CDR3 is TGTGCCAGCATGATTCAGGCTGAAGCTTTCTTT.

On this clone itself: Within the sample, other DNA sequences also encode this same CDR3. The chain is built from TRBV5-1 and TRBJ1-2; TRBD1 matches 10 bases. CDR1 and CDR2 from the germline V gene are SGHRS and YFSETQ. The CDR3 contains 14 residues. With 0 bases clipped from V and 6 bases from J, the junction kept 2 bases outside the gene matches. CDR3 in DNA: TGCGCCAGCAGCTTGGCCGGACAGGGGGATGGCTACACCTTC. Translated: CASSLAGQGDGYTF.